These 14 T cell receptor beta chains were sequenced from one sample in a study of early T cells in non-severe SARS-CoV-2 infection. MiXCR, run by TCRdb on the 5' RACE reads, gives a single entry per CDR3 protein. The top ten hold around 2.5% of the sample, which has more than 50,000 distinct CDR3 sequences, around 12% seen once. Specimen: whole blood, collected at baseline. These receptors came from an adult who was a healthcare worker with PCR-confirmed SARS-CoV-2 infection or an uninfected control (not recorded which).

V gene TRBV28 combines with J gene TRBJ2-7; D gene uncertain. CDR1 is MDHEN, CDR2 SYDVKM, per germline. The CDR3 is 17 amino acids. V lost 5 bases and J lost 3, with 23 bases in between. Here the CDR3 reads CASSTRTRSPLHYEQYF. In DNA form, the CDR3 reads TGTGCCAGCAGTACCCGGACCAGATCGCCTCTTCACTACGAGCAGTACTTC.

The sample holds many counts of this clonotype. The genes are TRBV7-2 and TRBJ2-1; D is uncertain. This CDR3 has 13 residues. CDR1 and CDR2 from the germline V gene are SGHTA and FQGNSA. The V gene lost 5 bases and the J gene lost 7 bases, with 12 bases spanning the gap. Written as DNA, the CDR3 is TGTGCCAGCAGCGGCGGACCTTTTAATGAGCAGTTCTTC. Amino acids: CASSGGPFNEQFF. Complete variable domain (other parts from reference TRBV7-2 and TRBJ2-1): GAGVSQSPSNKVTEKGKDVELRCDPISGHTALYWYRQSLGQGLEFLIYFQGNSAPDKSGLPSDRFSAERTGGSVSTLTIQRTQQEDSAVYLCASSGGPFNEQFFGPGTRLTVL.

The chain links TRBV19 to TRBJ2-5; maybe TRBD1 (5 bases). The CDR3 totals 12 residues. The germline gives CDR1 LNHDA, CDR2 SQIVND (reference sequence). Trimming took 10 bases from V and 5 from J, leaving 14 bases between them. CDR3 sequence: CATAGLYETQYF. In nucleotides, the CDR3 is TGTGCCACAGCAGGGTTATATGAGACCCAGTACTTC.

The chain uses TRBV18 and TRBJ2-7, with TRBD1 matching over 9 bases. CDR3 length equals 16 residues. V was clipped by 0 bases and J by 0 bases; unmatched bases: 3. The germline V gene encodes CDR1 KGHSH and CDR2 LQKENI. The CDR3 is CASSPPGTGNSYEQYF. The CDR3 DNA follows: TGTGCCAGCTCACCACCTGGGACAGGGAACTCCTACGAGCAGTACTTC.

This clonotype was observed a handful of times. The V and J genes are TRBV4-3 and TRBJ2-5, with a possible D match to TRBD2 (6 bases). The V end lost 0 bases, the J end lost 6 bases, and 17 bases lay between the germline ends. This CDR3 has 16 amino acids. Looked up from germline, CDR1 is LGHNA and CDR2 is YSLEER. The CDR3 DNA reads TGCGCCAGCAGCCAAGATTGGGCTAGCGCGATAAAGACCCAGTACTTC. This translates into CASSQDWASAIKTQYF.

The rearrangement links TRBV7-2 to TRBJ2-1, with TRBD2 matching 9 bases. The CDR3 loop spans 20 amino acids. Germline trimming cut 0 bases from V and 4 bases from J; bases unmatched to any gene: 16. Germline V lookup: CDR1 SGHTA, CDR2 FQGNSA. CDR3 region: CASSLAAPPAGGPIYNEQFF. The CDR3 bases are TGTGCCAGCAGCTTAGCGGCACCCCCCGCGGGAGGGCCAATTTACAATGAGCAGTTCTTC.

This clonotype was recorded a few times. This rearrangement joins TRBV10-3 to TRBJ1-1, with TRBD1 as a possible D gene (6 bases). Germline loops: CDR1 ENHRY, CDR2 SYGVKD. Trimming stripped 2 bases from V and 7 bases from J, with 20 bases between. The CDR3 extends over 16 amino acids. CDR3 amino acids: CAISEPQRGGNGEAFF. The CDR3, as DNA: TGTGCCATCAGTGAGCCACAGAGGGGGGGAAACGGTGAAGCTTTCTTT.

The chain employs TRBV10-2 and TRBJ2-5; TRBD2 matches at 7 bases. V gave up 4 bases and J gave up 7 bases; unmatched junction bases: 6. This CDR3 contains 13 residues. Germline CDR1 is WSHSY and CDR2 is SAAADI. CDR3 amino acids: CASSATGGGTQYF. For the CDR3, the DNA is TGCGCCAGCAGTGCCACGGGGGGTGGGACCCAGTACTTC.

This clonotype was counted a few times. V and J are TRBV4-1 and TRBJ2-1, with no clear D. This CDR3 spans 14 amino acids. V shed 1 base and J shed 4 bases, with 8 bases lying between them. CDR1 and CDR2 (germline): MGHRA, YSYEKL. The CDR3 protein is CASSQVSGYNEQFF. Written as DNA, the CDR3 is TGCGCCAGCAGCCAAGTGTCAGGATACAATGAGCAGTTCTTC.

This clonotype appeared many times. The CDR3 loop reads CASSSPGTSGRVGTDTQYF. As DNA, the CDR3 is TGTGCCAGCAGCTCCCCGGGGACTAGCGGGAGAGTGGGGACAGATACGCAGTATTTT. This chain joins TRBV7-3 and TRBJ2-3, with 14 bases identical to TRBD2. The V gene's germline CDR1 is SGHTA and CDR2 FQGTGA. This CDR3 spans 19 amino acids. V lost 4 bases to trimming and J lost 3 bases; unmatched junction nucleotides: 12.

This clonotype was detected only a few times. This chain connects TRBV28 to TRBJ2-7; D possibly corresponds to TRBD1 (5 bases). This CDR3 is built from 15 residues. CDR1 MDHEN and CDR2 SYDVKM come from the germline V gene. Trimming shortened V by 6 bases and J by 4 bases, and 19 bases separated the two germline ends. CDR3 region: CASSHRTRVGYEQYF. For the CDR3, the DNA is TGTGCCAGCAGCCACCGGACAAGGGTAGGATACGAGCAGTACTTC.

CDR3 bases: TGTGCCAGCAGCTTGGGCGGGATTTATAATGAGCAGTTCTTC. Translated, it gives CASSLGGIYNEQFF. The V gene is TRBV5-6, the J gene TRBJ2-1; possible D gene TRBD2, 6 bases. The CDR3 contains 14 residues. Trimming left V 0 bases short and J 7 bases short, with 11 bases between. Germline V CDR1 and CDR2: SGHDT, YYEEEE.

This clonotype was seen more than once but under ten times. The chain recombines TRBV7-9 with TRBJ2-7; a weak D match, TRBD1 (6 bases). The CDR3 loop spans 14 amino acids. V was shortened by 3 bases and J by 2 bases, with 11 bases between the two germline ends. Germline-derived CDR1 and CDR2 are SEHNR and FQNEAQ (reference sequence). The CDR3 sequence: CASSFGQLAYEQYF. The DNA of the CDR3 is TGTGCCAGCAGCTTCGGACAGCTAGCCTACGAGCAGTACTTC.

This chain joins TRBV10-3 and TRBJ1-1; weak D call: TRBD1 (5 bases). Germline V CDR1 and CDR2: ENHRY, SYGVKD. V lost 5 bases and J 1 base, leaving 11 bases between the germline ends. The CDR3 covers 14 residues. The chain's CDR3 is CAISPGAANTEAFF. The CDR3 DNA follows: TGTGCCATCAGTCCCGGGGCGGCGAACACTGAAGCTTTCTTT.